These 30 T cell receptor beta chains were sequenced from one sample in a study of shared clonotypes between healthy human individuals. Here immunoSEQ multiplex PCR was the method, and the copy in TCRdb shows in-frame clones only, minus some. The table records about 600,000 clones, more than 95% of them present only once. The sequencing input was naive CD4+ T cells sorted from blood. Subset described: CD45RA+ positively selected. These receptors were collected from a young woman in good health.

This clone is a singleton in its sample. The chain recombines TRBV6-5 with TRBJ1-1; 7 bases map to TRBD1. Trimming cost V 1 base and J 1 base; bases outside gene matches: 0. Germline loops: CDR1 MNHEY, CDR2 SVGAGI. The CDR3 sequence is 14 residues long. CDR3 DNA sequence: TGTGCCAGCAGTTACTACAGGGGGAACACTGAAGCTTTCTTT. It specifies CASSYYRGNTEAFF.

The table lists this clone with a count of one. The chain uses TRBV6-1 and TRBJ2-1; 12 bases align to TRBD2. The CDR3 length is 15 residues. V shed 9 bases, J shed 1 base, and the junction held 4 bases outside the gene matches. Germline CDR1 reads MNHNS; CDR2 reads SASEGT. CDR3 bases: TGTGCCAGTGGACTAGCGGGAACTTCCTACAATGAGCAGTTCTTC. This translates into CASGLAGTSYNEQFF.

The chain uses TRBV5-1 and TRBJ1-1; D gene unclear. CDR3 size: 18 residues. V lost 1 base and J lost 0, with 19 bases in between. CDR1 SGHRS and CDR2 YFSETQ come from the germline V gene. The chain's CDR3 is CASSLWVRGASMNTEAFF. The CDR3 DNA reads TGCGCCAGCAGCTTGTGGGTCCGCGGAGCGTCGATGAACACTGAAGCTTTCTTT. The full variable domain, its missing parts supplied by reference TRBV5-1 and TRBJ1-1, is KAGVTQTPRYLIKTRGQQVTLSCSPISGHRSVSWYQQTPGQGLQFLFEYFSETQRNKGNFPGRFSGRQFSNSRSEMNVSTLELGDSALYLCASSLWVRGASMNTEAFFGQGTRLTVV.

The V and J genes are TRBV28 and TRBJ1-6, with no clear D. V was cut by 1 base and J by 9 bases, with 16 bases left in between. The CDR3 totals 16 residues. Germline-derived CDR1 and CDR2 are MDHEN and SYDVKM. The CDR3 DNA follows: TGTGCCAGCAGTTTATTTCGCACCGTACCAATTTCACCCCTCCACTTT. Translated, it gives CASSLFRTVPISPLHF. Complete variable domain (other parts from reference TRBV28 and TRBJ1-6): DVKVTQSSRYLVKRTGEKVFLECVQDMDHENMFWYRQDPGLGLRLIYFSYDVKMKEKGDIPEGYSVSREKKERFSLILESASTNQTSMYLCASSLFRTVPISPLHFGNGTRLTVT.

The chain combines TRBV2 with TRBJ2-1; D gene uncertain. Trimming removed 1 base from V and 0 bases from J, with 7 bases in between. This CDR3 comprises 15 residues. Germline CDR1 reads SNHLY; CDR2 reads FYNNEI. The CDR3 here is CASSEGASSYNEQFF. CDR3 nucleotide sequence: TGTGCCAGCAGTGAAGGGGCGAGCTCCTACAATGAGCAGTTCTTC.

This chain joins TRBV28 and TRBJ1-1; the match to TRBD1 covers 7 bases. Unmatched junction bases numbered 15, after V lost 6 bases and J lost 8 bases. The CDR3 sequence is 15 residues long. Germline CDR1 is MDHEN and CDR2 is SYDVKM. The CDR3 here is CASRPEGQIFSEAFF. DNA for the CDR3: TGTGCCAGCAGACCCGAGGGACAGATATTTAGCGAAGCTTTCTTT.

This clone was seen a few times. The chain couples TRBV7-2 to TRBJ2-1; perhaps TRBD2 as D (6 bases). V was trimmed by 2 bases and J by 8 bases, leaving 13 bases between them. The CDR3 length is 14 residues. In germline, CDR1 is SGHTA, CDR2 FQGNSA. CDR3 sequence (DNA): TGTGCCAGCAGCTTACTAAACTCGGGGGATGAGCAGTTCTTC. Amino acids: CASSLLNSGDEQFF. The full variable domain, with the rest looked up from reference TRBV7-2 and TRBJ2-1, is GAGVSQSPSNKVTEKGKDVELRCDPISGHTALYWYRQSLGQGLEFLIYFQGNSAPDKSGLPSDRFSAERTGGSVSTLTIQRTQQEDSAVYLCASSLLNSGDEQFFGPGTRLTVL.

The genes are TRBV19 and TRBJ2-3; 7 nucleotides align to TRBD2. V was clipped by 8 bases and J by 0 bases; unmatched bases: 20. The CDR3 length is 19 residues. CDR1 and CDR2 from the germline V gene are LNHDA and SQIVND (reference sequence). CDR3 DNA sequence: TGTGCCAGTGGCCTGGCGGGACTAAAGACGGGTTCTAGCACAGATACGCAGTATTTT. Residues: CASGLAGLKTGSSTDTQYF.

The chain combines TRBV18 with TRBJ1-1, with 12 bases identical to TRBD1. Per germline, CDR1 KGHSH and CDR2 LQKENI. V trimming: 8 bases; J trimming: 5 bases; junction bases outside the gene matches: 9. This CDR3 spans 15 amino acids. CDR3 amino acids: CASHPGQGAWTEAFF. For the CDR3, the DNA is TGTGCCAGCCATCCGGGACAGGGGGCATGGACTGAAGCTTTCTTT.

The chain joins TRBV27 to TRBJ1-1, with 12 bases identical to TRBD1. The ends lost 5 bases at V and 5 bases at J; junction bases unmatched: 3. The CDR3 totals 14 residues. CDR1 and CDR2 from the germline V gene are MNHEY and SMNVEV (reference sequence). The CDR3 bases are TGTGCCAGCAGTGGGACAGGGGGCTTTACTGAAGCTTTCTTT. This gives the protein CASSGTGGFTEAFF.

The genes are TRBV11-2 and TRBJ1-1; perhaps TRBD1 as D (6 bases). Trimming left V 5 bases short and J 0 bases short, with 13 bases between. The CDR3 loop spans 15 amino acids. Looked up from germline, CDR1 is SGHAT and CDR2 is FQNNGV. CDR3 in DNA: TGTGCCAGCAGCCGATCGGGGGCTATGAACACTGAAGCTTTCTTT. Translated, it gives CASSRSGAMNTEAFF. The variable domain in full, completed from reference TRBV11-2 and TRBJ1-1, reads EAGVAQSPRYKIIEKRQSVAFWCNPISGHATLYWYQQILGQGPKLLIQFQNNGVVDDSQLPKDRFSAERLKGVDSTLKIQPAKLEDSAVYLCASSRSGAMNTEAFFGQGTRLTVV.

The chain uses TRBV11-2 and TRBJ2-1, with 13 bases matching TRBD2. The V gene end was trimmed by 4 bases and the J gene end by 7 bases; junction bases not matched to a gene: 4. The CDR3 runs 15 residues. Germline CDR1 SGHAT, CDR2 FQNNGV. DNA of the CDR3: TGTGCCAGCAGCTCCCGACTAGCGGGAGGAAATGAGCAGTTCTTC. As protein: CASSSRLAGGNEQFF.

The rearrangement links TRBV5-1 to TRBJ2-7; no definite D call. The V gene's germline CDR1 is SGHRS and CDR2 YFSETQ. V was trimmed by 1 base and J by 5 bases, leaving 4 bases between them. The CDR3 totals 11 residues. CDR3 bases: TGCGCCAGCAGCTTGTTCAACGAGCAGTACTTC. This encodes CASSLFNEQYF. Full variable domain (outside the CDR3, taken from reference TRBV5-1 and TRBJ2-7): KAGVTQTPRYLIKTRGQQVTLSCSPISGHRSVSWYQQTPGQGLQFLFEYFSETQRNKGNFPGRFSGRQFSNSRSEMNVSTLELGDSALYLCASSLFNEQYFGPGTRLTVT.

The chain links TRBV7-9 to TRBJ2-7; D is ambiguous. Germline V gene data show CDR1 as SEHNR and CDR2 as FQNEAQ (reference sequence). This CDR3 spans 13 amino acids. V lost 0 bases and J 6 bases, leaving 9 bases between the germline ends. The CDR3 DNA reads TGTGCCAGCAGCTTAGCGGGCAGCACCGAGCAGTACTTC. Residues: CASSLAGSTEQYF.

In the case of this clone: Other DNA variants within this sample encode the same CDR3. The J gene is TRBJ1-3, the V gene TRBV9; D remains unclear. Germline V gene sequence: CDR1 SGDLS, CDR2 YYNGEE. The CDR3 runs to 14 residues. V lost 0 bases and J 1 base, leaving 5 bases between the germline ends. The DNA of the CDR3 is TGTGCCAGCAGCGTAGAAGGTTCTGGAAACACCATATATTTT. Its translation: CASSVEGSGNTIYF.

This chain connects TRBV18 to TRBJ1-2; unclear D gene. From germline, CDR1 is KGHSH and CDR2 LQKENI. The CDR3 covers 16 residues. The V end lost 1 base, the J end lost 4 bases, and 16 bases lay between the germline ends. CDR3 loop: CASSPQTPQAFYGYTF. For the CDR3, the DNA is TGTGCCAGCTCACCACAAACACCTCAGGCATTCTATGGCTACACCTTC.

The chain has TRBV5-1 and TRBJ2-5; a possible D gene is TRBD1 (6 bases). Germline V gives CDR1 SGHRS, CDR2 YFSETQ. The CDR3 is 14 amino acids. Trimming took 4 bases from V and 3 from J, leaving 13 bases between them. The CDR3 loop is CASSINRVKETQYF. DNA of the CDR3: TGCGCCAGCAGCATCAACAGGGTTAAAGAGACCCAGTACTTC. Full variable domain (outside the CDR3, taken from reference TRBV5-1 and TRBJ2-5): KAGVTQTPRYLIKTRGQQVTLSCSPISGHRSVSWYQQTPGQGLQFLFEYFSETQRNKGNFPGRFSGRQFSNSRSEMNVSTLELGDSALYLCASSINRVKETQYFGPGTRLLVL.

This clone occurred once. This chain connects TRBV6-5 to TRBJ2-1; D gene uncertain. The V gene's germline CDR1 is MNHEY and CDR2 SVGAGI. V was clipped by 0 bases and J by 3 bases, with 6 bases between them. The CDR3 has 14 residues. This CDR3 reads CASSYSTSYNEQFF. The CDR3 nucleotides are TGTGCCAGCAGTTACTCGACCAGCTACAATGAGCAGTTCTTC.

The table lists this clone with a count of one. The genes are TRBV7-9 and TRBJ1-2; 9 bases map to TRBD1. This CDR3 has 16 residues. V dropped 5 bases and J dropped 3; count of bases not matched to a gene: 10. The V gene's germline CDR1 is SEHNR and CDR2 FQNEAQ (reference sequence). The CDR3 DNA reads TGTGCCAGCAGCCCCCGGACAGGGGCCATGGACTATGGCTACACCTTC. It yields the protein CASSPRTGAMDYGYTF.

This chain connects TRBV11-2 to TRBJ1-5, with 8 bases matching TRBD1. The CDR3 has 15 residues. V trimming: 0 bases; J trimming: 7 bases; junction bases outside the gene matches: 5. Germline lookup yields CDR1 SGHAT and CDR2 FQNNGV. The CDR3: CASSLDQGAGQPQHF. CDR3 DNA: TGTGCCAGCAGCTTAGACCAGGGGGCCGGCCAGCCCCAGCATTTT. The full variable domain, with the rest looked up from reference TRBV11-2 and TRBJ1-5, is EAGVAQSPRYKIIEKRQSVAFWCNPISGHATLYWYQQILGQGPKLLIQFQNNGVVDDSQLPKDRFSAERLKGVDSTLKIQPAKLEDSAVYLCASSLDQGAGQPQHFGDGTRLSIL.

This chain connects TRBV4-1 to TRBJ1-5, with D possibly TRBD1 on 5 matching bases. The CDR3 is made up of 18 amino acids. V lost 4 bases and J 1 base, leaving 20 bases between the germline ends. Germline-derived CDR1 and CDR2 are MGHRA and YSYEKL. The CDR3 sequence is CASSPLLWGRVSNQPQHF. The DNA of the CDR3 is TGCGCCAGCAGCCCCCTTTTATGGGGGAGGGTAAGCAATCAGCCCCAGCATTTT.

The genes are TRBV7-9 and TRBJ1-1; 9 bases align to TRBD1. Germline assignment: CDR1 SEHNR and CDR2 FQNEAQ (reference sequence). Germline trimming cut 1 base from V and 2 bases from J; bases unmatched to any gene: 11. This CDR3 comprises 18 residues. For the CDR3, the DNA is TGTGCCAGCAGCTTAGTCACGGTCCGGGACAGGGTAAACACTGAAGCTTTCTTT. Protein: CASSLVTVRDRVNTEAFF. Full variable domain (rest looked up from reference TRBV7-9 and TRBJ1-1): DTGVSQNPRHKITKRGQNVTFRCDPISEHNRLYWYRQTLGQGPEFLTYFQNEAQLEKSRLLSDRFSAERPKGSFSTLEIQRTEQGDSAMYLCASSLVTVRDRVNTEAFFGQGTRLTVV.

V and J are TRBV9 and TRBJ2-3; a possible D gene is TRBD1 (6 bases). The CDR3 length is 16 residues. V lost 1 base, J lost 1 base, and 13 bases lay in between. CDR1 is SGDLS, CDR2 YYNGEE, per germline. CDR3 sequence (DNA): TGTGCCAGCAGCGTATTTTCGGCAGGGGGCACAGATACGCAGTATTTT. Its protein product is CASSVFSAGGTDTQYF.

This chain links TRBV30 with TRBJ1-2; 7 bases map to TRBD1. Germline V gives CDR1 GTSNPN, CDR2 SVGIG (reference sequence). The CDR3 is 12 amino acids. After removal of 6 bases from V and 4 bases from J, the junction contained 5 bases not matched to a gene. CDR3 nucleotide sequence: TGTGCCTGCACCGGGACAGCCTATGGCTACACCTTC. Encoded protein: CACTGTAYGYTF.

The chain couples TRBV11-2 to TRBJ2-7; D unresolved. The V gene lost 5 bases and the J gene lost 4 bases, with 12 bases spanning the gap. The CDR3 has 13 amino acids. Germline loops: CDR1 SGHAT, CDR2 FQNNGV. The CDR3 bases are TGTGCCAGCAGCCCCCGAAAAGGTTACGAGCAGTACTTC. This gives the protein CASSPRKGYEQYF.

Only one count was recorded for this clone. The chain uses TRBV19 and TRBJ1-1, with 7 bases lining up with TRBD1. Germline V CDR1 and CDR2: LNHDA, SQIVND (reference sequence). This CDR3 comprises 15 residues. The V gene end was trimmed by 3 bases and the J gene end by 1 base; junction bases not matched to a gene: 5. Here the CDR3 reads CASSMSRQGNTEAFF. The CDR3 nucleotides are TGTGCCAGTAGTATGTCTAGACAGGGGAACACTGAAGCTTTCTTT.

The chain recombines TRBV7-7 with TRBJ2-5; 7 bases are a match to TRBD1. The CDR3 length is 15 residues. The V segment lost 2 bases and the J segment 4 bases; nucleotides outside the gene matches: 7. In germline, CDR1 is SSHAT, CDR2 FNYEAQ (reference sequence). This chain's CDR3 is CASSLTGVQAETQYF. For the CDR3, the DNA is TGTGCCAGCAGCTTAACAGGGGTACAGGCAGAGACCCAGTACTTC. The complete variable domain, with remaining parts taken from reference TRBV7-7 and TRBJ2-5, reads GAGVSQSPRYKVTKRGQDVTLRCDPISSHATLYWYQQALGQGPEFLTYFNYEAQPDKSGLPSDRFSAERPEGSISTLTIQRTEQRDSAMYRCASSLTGVQAETQYFGPGTRLLVL.

V gene TRBV5-6 combines with J gene TRBJ2-2; weak D call: TRBD1 (6 bases). Trimming removed 4 bases at V and 7 bases at J, with 14 bases between. The germline V gene has CDR1 SGHDT and CDR2 YYEEEE. This CDR3 spans 14 amino acids. CDR3 sequence (DNA): TGTGCCAGCAGCCTCGGGCAGGGGATCGGGGAGCTGTTTTTT. Its translation: CASSLGQGIGELFF.

This sequence joins TRBV7-9 and TRBJ2-2; D assignment may be TRBD1 or TRBD2 (5 bases each). The CDR3 covers 15 residues. Trimming took 6 bases from V and 2 from J, leaving 13 bases between them. Germline lookup yields CDR1 SEHNR and CDR2 FQNEAQ (reference sequence). The CDR3 protein is CASRGDRLNTGELFF. The CDR3 region has the DNA TGTGCCAGCAGAGGGGACCGCCTTAACACCGGGGAGCTGTTTTTT.

The chain has TRBV27 and TRBJ1-2; D is perhaps TRBD1 (5 bases). This CDR3 is 16 amino acids long. With 2 bases removed from V and 2 bases from J, the gap between germline ends came to 15 bases. Germline CDR1 reads MNHEY; CDR2 reads SMNVEV (reference sequence). CDR3 DNA: TGTGCCAGCAGTTTAACTCAGGGCATGCCGAACTATGGCTACACCTTC. As protein: CASSLTQGMPNYGYTF.